This T cell receptor beta chain stems from a study of response to subunit inactivated influenza vaccine. Via MiXCR, TCRdb re-called the RT-PCR reads, giving one row per CDR3 protein. The sample has 500,000 to 700,000 distinct CDR3 sequences, approximately 24% seen once. This CDR3 spans 15 amino acids. Germline V lookup: CDR1 LGHNA, CDR2 YNFKEQ. Deletions cut 0 bases from V and 3 bases from J, with 11 bases between. Another study also made use of these data, one on T cells expressing NK-cell markers. That work states: TCR beta cDNA was generated via 5'RACE template switching incorporating UMIs. Just one sequenced donor of eight was HCMV-seronegative, while seven were seropositive. Of the CD8+ T cells in six or seven donors, roughly 1.0-7.5% belonged to dominant NKG2C+ clonotypes.

The sample was CD4+ T cells sorted from PBMCs, taken approximately 13 days after vaccination. The chain combines TRBV4-2 with TRBJ1-1, with D uncertain. The TCR sequence derives from a man aged 50 to 60 who received an inactivated influenza vaccine. The CDR3 spells CASSQEVRRDTEAFF. The CDR3 nucleotides are TGTGCCAGCAGCCAAGAAGTTAGGCGGGACACTGAAGCTTTCTTT.